This T cell receptor (beta chain) came from a study of Ad26.COV2.S vaccination and SARS-CoV-2 variants. Study-wide findings and caveats: Higher spike-specific TCR breadth was found in vaccine recipients than in placebo recipients. TCR breadth and depth analyses may have underestimated total T cell responses. The authors reported substantial breadth in spike-specific CD8+ and CD4+ T cell responses after vaccination. For non-spike TCRs, breadth in vaccine recipients resembled that in placebo recipients.

The CDR3 length is 18 residues. Per the germline V gene, CDR1 is PRHDT and CDR2 is FYEKMQ (reference sequence). The trim removed 6 bases at V and 2 bases at J, leaving 13 bases unmatched. This table comes from immunoSEQ multiplex PCR, and its TCRdb copy is limited to in-frame clones, with some not included. Here the sample spans about 350,000 clones, around 92% being singletons. On this clone: Its specificity is unknown.

The starting material was peripheral blood, obtained after recovery from COVID-19. This receptor was taken from a human donor who had recovered from COVID-19. This chain joins TRBV13 and TRBJ2-3, with 11 bases that match TRBD1. In nucleotides, the CDR3 is TGTGCCAGCAGGCACCTGGGACAGGGGGTACCCATCACAGATACGCAGTATTTT. It encodes CASRHLGQGVPITDTQYF.